This T cell receptor (beta chain) was profiled in a study of control samples from healthy donors and cancer patients. The V segment lost 6 bases and the J segment 4 bases; nucleotides outside the gene matches: 8. Per the germline V gene, CDR1 is WNHNN and CDR2 is SYGVQD (reference sequence). This CDR3 spans 14 amino acids. Measured with immunoSEQ multiplex PCR; TCRdb has only the in-frame clones, and not every one. The sample lists some 150,000 clones, less than 95% occurring once. Sequenced input: PBMCs. The receptor was isolated from a man between 60 and 75 years old with colorectal cancer. The genes are TRBV10-1 and TRBJ2-5, with 7 bases lining up with TRBD1. The CDR3 DNA follows: TGCGCCAGCAGCCCCTCGACAGGGCGAGAGACCCAGTACTTC. The encoded protein is CASSPSTGRETQYF.